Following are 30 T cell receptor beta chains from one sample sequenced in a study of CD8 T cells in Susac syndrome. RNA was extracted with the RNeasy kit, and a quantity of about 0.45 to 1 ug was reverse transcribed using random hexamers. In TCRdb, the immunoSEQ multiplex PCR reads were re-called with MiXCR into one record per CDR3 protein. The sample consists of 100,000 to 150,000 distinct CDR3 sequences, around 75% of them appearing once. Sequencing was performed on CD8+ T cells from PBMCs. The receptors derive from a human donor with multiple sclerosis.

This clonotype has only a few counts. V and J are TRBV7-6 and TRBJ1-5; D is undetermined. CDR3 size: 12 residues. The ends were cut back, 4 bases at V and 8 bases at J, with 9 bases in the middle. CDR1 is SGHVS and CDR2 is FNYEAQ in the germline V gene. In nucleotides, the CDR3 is TGTGCCAGCAGCTCGGGGTGGGAGCCCCAGCATTTT. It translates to CASSSGWEPQHF.

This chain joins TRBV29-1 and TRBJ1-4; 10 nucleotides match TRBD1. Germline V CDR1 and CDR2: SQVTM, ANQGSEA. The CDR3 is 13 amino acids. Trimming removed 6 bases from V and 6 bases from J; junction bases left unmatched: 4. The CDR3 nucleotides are TGCAGCGTCCCGGGACAGGGGCATGAAAAACTGTTTTTT. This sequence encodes CSVPGQGHEKLFF.

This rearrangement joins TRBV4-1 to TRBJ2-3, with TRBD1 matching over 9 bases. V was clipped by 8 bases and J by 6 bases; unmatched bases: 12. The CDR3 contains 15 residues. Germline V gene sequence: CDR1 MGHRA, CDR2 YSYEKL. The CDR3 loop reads CASRFSTGGMDTQYF. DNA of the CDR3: TGCGCCAGCCGGTTTTCCACAGGGGGCATGGATACGCAGTATTTT.

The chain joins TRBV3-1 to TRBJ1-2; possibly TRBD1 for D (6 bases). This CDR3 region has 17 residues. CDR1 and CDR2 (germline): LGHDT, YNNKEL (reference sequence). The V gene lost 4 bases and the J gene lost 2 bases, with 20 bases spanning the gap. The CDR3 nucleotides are TGTGCCAGCAGCCCGAAGGGGGACAAATTATTCAACTATGGCTACACCTTC. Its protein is CASSPKGDKLFNYGYTF.

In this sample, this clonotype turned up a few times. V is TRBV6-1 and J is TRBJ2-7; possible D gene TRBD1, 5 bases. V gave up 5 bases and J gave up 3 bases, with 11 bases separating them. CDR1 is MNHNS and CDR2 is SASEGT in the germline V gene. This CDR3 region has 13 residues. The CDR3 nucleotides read TGTGCCAGCAGTCTAGACAGATTCTACGAGCAGTACTTC. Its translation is CASSLDRFYEQYF.

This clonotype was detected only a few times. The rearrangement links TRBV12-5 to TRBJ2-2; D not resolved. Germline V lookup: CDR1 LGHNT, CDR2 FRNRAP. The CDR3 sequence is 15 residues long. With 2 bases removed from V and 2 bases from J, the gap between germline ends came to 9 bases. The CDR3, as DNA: TGTGCTAGTGGTTTGACGTCCGTTAACACCGGGGAGCTGTTTTTT. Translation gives CASGLTSVNTGELFF.

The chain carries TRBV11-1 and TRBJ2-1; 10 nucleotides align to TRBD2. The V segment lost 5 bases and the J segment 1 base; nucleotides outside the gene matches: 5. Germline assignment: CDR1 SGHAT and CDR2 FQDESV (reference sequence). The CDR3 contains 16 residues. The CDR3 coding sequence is TGTGCCAGCAGCCCCATTAGCGGGAGGTCCTACAATGAGCAGTTCTTC. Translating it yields CASSPISGRSYNEQFF.

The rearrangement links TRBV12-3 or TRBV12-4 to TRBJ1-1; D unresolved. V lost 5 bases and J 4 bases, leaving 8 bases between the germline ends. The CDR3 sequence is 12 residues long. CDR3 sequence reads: CASSVLGTEAFF. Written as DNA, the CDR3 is TGTGCCAGCAGTGTCCTCGGCACTGAAGCTTTCTTT.

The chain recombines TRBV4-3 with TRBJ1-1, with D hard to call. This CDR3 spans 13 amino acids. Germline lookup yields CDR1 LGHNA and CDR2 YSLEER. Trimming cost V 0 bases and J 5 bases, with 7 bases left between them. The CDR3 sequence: CASSQDTETEAFF. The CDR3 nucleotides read TGCGCCAGCAGCCAAGATACGGAGACTGAAGCTTTCTTT.

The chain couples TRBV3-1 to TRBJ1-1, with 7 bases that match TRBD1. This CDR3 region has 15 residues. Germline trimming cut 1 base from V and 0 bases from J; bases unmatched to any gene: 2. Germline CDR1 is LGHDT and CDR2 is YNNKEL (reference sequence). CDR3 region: CASSQGGQLNTEAFF. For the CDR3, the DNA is TGTGCCAGCAGCCAAGGGGGACAGTTGAACACTGAAGCTTTCTTT.

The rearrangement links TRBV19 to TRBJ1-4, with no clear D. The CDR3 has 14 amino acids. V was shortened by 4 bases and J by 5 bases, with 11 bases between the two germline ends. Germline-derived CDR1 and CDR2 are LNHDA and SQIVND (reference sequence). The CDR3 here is CASSTDGENEKLFF. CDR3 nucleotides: TGTGCCAGTAGTACGGATGGGGAAAATGAAAAACTGTTTTTT. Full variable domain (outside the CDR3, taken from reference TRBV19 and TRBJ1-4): DGGITQSPKYLFRKEGQNVTLSCEQNLNHDAMYWYRQDPGQGLRLIYYSQIVNDFQKGDIAEGYSVSREKKESFPLTVTSAQKNPTAFYLCASSTDGENEKLFFGSGTQLSVL.

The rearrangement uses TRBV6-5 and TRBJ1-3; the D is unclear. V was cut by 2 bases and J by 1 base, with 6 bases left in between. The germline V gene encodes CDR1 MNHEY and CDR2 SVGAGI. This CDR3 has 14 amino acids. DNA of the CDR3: TGTGCCAGCAGTTACGGCCCATCTGGAAACACCATATATTTT. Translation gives CASSYGPSGNTIYF.

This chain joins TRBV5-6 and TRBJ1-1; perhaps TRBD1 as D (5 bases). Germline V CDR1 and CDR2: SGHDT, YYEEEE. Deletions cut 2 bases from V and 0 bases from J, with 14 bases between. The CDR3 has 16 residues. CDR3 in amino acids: CASSFRVDGMNTEAFF. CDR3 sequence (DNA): TGTGCCAGCAGCTTCAGGGTGGATGGCATGAACACTGAAGCTTTCTTT.

CDR3 nucleotide sequence: TGTGCCACCAGTGATATGGGAGATACGCAGTATTTT. It encodes CATSDMGDTQYF. J is TRBJ2-3 and V is TRBV24-1; D gene unclear. The CDR3 contains 12 residues. Trimming left V 3 bases short and J 5 bases short, with 5 bases between. CDR1 is KGHDR, CDR2 SFDVKD, per germline.

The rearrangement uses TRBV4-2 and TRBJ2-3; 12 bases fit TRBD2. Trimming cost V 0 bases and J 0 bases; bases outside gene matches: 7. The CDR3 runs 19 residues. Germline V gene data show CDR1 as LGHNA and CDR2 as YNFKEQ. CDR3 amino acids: CASSQDPSGRVSSTDTQYF. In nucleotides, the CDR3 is TGTGCCAGCAGCCAAGACCCTAGCGGGAGGGTCTCAAGCACAGATACGCAGTATTTT.

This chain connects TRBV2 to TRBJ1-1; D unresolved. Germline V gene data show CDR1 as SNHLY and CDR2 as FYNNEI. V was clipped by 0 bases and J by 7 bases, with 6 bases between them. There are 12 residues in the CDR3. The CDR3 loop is CASSEAFGEAFF. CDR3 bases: TGTGCCAGCAGTGAAGCGTTCGGTGAAGCTTTCTTT.

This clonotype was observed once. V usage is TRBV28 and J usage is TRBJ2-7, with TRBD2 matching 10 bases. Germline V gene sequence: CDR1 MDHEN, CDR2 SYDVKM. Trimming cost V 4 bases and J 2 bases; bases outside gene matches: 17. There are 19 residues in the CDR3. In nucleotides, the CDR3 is TGTGCCAGCAGTTCACGTTTCCCCAGAACTAGCGGGGAGCCCTACGAGCAGTACTTC. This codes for CASSSRFPRTSGEPYEQYF.

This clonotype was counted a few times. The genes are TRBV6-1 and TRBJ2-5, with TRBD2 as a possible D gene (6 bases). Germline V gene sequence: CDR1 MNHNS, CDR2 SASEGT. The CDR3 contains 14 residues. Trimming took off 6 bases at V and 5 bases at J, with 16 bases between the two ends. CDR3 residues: CASSLLAGKETQYF. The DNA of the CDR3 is TGTGCCAGCAGCCTACTGGCGGGGAAGGAGACCCAGTACTTC.

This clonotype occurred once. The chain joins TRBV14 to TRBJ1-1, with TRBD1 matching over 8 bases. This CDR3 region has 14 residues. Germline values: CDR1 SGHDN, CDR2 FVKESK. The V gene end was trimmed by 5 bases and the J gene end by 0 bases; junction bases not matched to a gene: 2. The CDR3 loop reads CASSLTGVNTEAFF. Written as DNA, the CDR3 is TGTGCCAGCAGCTTGACAGGGGTGAACACTGAAGCTTTCTTT.

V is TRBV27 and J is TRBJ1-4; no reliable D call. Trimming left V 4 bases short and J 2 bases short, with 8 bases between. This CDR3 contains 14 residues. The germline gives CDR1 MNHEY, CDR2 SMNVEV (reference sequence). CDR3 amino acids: CASSYGRTNEKLFF. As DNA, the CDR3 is TGTGCCAGCAGTTACGGTCGGACTAATGAAAAACTGTTTTTT.

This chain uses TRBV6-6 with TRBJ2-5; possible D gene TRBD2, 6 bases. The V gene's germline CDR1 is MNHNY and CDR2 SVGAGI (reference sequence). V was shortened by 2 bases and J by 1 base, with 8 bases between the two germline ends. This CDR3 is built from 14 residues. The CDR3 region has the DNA TGTGCCAGCAGTTACGCGGGGATCCAAGAGACCCAGTACTTC. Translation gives CASSYAGIQETQYF.

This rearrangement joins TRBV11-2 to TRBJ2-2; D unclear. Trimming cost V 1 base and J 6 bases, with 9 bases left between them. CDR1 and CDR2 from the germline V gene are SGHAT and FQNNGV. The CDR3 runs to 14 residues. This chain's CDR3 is CASSLGVPAGELFF. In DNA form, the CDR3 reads TGTGCCAGCAGCTTAGGTGTACCCGCCGGGGAGCTGTTTTTT.

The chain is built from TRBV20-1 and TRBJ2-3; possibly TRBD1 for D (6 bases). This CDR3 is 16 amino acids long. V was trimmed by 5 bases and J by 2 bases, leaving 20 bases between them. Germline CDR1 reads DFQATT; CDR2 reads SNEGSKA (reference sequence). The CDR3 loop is CSAGDYWTEDTDTQYF. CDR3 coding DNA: TGCAGTGCTGGGGATTATTGGACAGAAGACACAGATACGCAGTATTTT.

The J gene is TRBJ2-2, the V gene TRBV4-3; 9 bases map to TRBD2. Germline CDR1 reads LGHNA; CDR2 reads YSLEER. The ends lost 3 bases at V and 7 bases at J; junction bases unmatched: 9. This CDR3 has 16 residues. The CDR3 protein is CASSQNAGGLVGELFF. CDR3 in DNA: TGCGCCAGCAGCCAGAATGCGGGAGGGCTAGTCGGGGAGCTGTTTTTT.

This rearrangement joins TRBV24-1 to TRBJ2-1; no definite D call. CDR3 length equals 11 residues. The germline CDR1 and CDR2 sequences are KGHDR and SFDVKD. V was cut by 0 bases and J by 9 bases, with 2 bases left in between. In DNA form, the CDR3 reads TGTGCCACCAGTGATTTGCTTGAGCAGTTCTTC. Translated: CATSDLLEQFF.

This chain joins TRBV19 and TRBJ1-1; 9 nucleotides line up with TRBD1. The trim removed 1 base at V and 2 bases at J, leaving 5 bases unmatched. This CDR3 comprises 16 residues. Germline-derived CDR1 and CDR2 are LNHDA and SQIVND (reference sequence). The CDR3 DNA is TGTGCCAGTAGTATAGGACGGGGACAGGGAAACACTGAAGCTTTCTTT. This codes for CASSIGRGQGNTEAFF.

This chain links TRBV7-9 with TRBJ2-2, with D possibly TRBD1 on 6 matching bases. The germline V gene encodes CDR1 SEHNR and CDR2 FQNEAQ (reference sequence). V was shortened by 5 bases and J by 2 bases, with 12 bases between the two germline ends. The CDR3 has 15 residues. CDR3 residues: CASSAGQKNTGELFF. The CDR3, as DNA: TGTGCCAGCAGCGCCGGACAGAAAAACACCGGGGAGCTGTTTTTT. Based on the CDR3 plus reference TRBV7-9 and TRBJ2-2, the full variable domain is DTGVSQNPRHKITKRGQNVTFRCDPISEHNRLYWYRQTLGQGPEFLTYFQNEAQLEKSRLLSDRFSAERPKGSFSTLEIQRTEQGDSAMYLCASSAGQKNTGELFFGEGSRLTVL.

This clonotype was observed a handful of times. DNA for the CDR3: TGCGCCAGCAGCTCCAAACCTAGCAACGAGCAGTTCTTC. As protein: CASSSKPSNEQFF. The chain combines TRBV4-1 with TRBJ2-1, with D tentatively TRBD2 (5 bases). Trimming left V 5 bases short and J 10 bases short, with 15 bases between. This CDR3 has 13 residues. CDR1 is MGHRA, CDR2 YSYEKL, per germline.

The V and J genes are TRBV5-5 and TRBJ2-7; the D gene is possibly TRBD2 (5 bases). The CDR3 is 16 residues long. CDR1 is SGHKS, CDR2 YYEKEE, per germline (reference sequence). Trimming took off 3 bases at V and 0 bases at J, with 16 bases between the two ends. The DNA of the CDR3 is TGTGCCAGCAGCTATGAACCGGGATATAGCTCCTACGAGCAGTACTTC. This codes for CASSYEPGYSSYEQYF.

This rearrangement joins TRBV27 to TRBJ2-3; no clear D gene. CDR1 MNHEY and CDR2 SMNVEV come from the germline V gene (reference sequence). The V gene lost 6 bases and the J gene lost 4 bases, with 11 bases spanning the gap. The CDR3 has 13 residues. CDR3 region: CASRNPSPDTQYF. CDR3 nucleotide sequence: TGTGCCAGCAGAAACCCATCCCCAGATACGCAGTATTTT.